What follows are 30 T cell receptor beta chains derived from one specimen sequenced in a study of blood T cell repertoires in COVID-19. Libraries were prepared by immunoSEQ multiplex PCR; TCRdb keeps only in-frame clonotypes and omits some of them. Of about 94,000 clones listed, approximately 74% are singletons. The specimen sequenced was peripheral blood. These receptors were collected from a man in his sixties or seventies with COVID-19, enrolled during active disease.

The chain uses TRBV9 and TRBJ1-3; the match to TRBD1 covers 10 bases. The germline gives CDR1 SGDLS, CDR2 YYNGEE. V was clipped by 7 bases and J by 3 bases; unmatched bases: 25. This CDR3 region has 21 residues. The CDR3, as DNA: TGTGCCAGCTCCTTATCCACTCGGAACCCGGGACAGGGGAGTCTTGGAAACACCATATATTTT. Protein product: CASSLSTRNPGQGSLGNTIYF.

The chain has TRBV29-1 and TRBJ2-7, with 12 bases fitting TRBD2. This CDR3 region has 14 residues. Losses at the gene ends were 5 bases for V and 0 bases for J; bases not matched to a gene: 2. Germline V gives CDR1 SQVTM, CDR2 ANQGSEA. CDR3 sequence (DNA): TGCAGCGTTCTAGCGGGAGGGCTCTCCTACGAGCAGTACTTC. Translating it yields CSVLAGGLSYEQYF.

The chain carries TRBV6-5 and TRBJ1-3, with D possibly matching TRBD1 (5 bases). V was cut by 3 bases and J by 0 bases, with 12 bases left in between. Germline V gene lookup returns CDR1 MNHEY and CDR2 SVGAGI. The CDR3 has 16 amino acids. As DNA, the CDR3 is TGTGCCAGCAGTTATTCAGGGCCTCTCTCTGGAAACACCATATATTTT. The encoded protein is CASSYSGPLSGNTIYF.

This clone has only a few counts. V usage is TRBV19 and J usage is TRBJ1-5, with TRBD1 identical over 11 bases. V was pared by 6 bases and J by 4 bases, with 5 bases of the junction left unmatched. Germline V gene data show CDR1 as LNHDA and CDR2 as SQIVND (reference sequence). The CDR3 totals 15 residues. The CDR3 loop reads CASSSGQGGNQPQHF. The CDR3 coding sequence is TGTGCCAGTAGCTCGGGACAGGGGGGAAATCAGCCCCAGCATTTT.

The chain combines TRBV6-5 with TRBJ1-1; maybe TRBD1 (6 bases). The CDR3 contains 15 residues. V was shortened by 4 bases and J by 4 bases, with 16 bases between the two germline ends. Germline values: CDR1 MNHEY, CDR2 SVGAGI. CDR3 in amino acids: CASSLNGGGGTEAFF. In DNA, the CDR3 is TGTGCCAGCAGTTTAAACGGGGGAGGGGGCACTGAAGCTTTCTTT.

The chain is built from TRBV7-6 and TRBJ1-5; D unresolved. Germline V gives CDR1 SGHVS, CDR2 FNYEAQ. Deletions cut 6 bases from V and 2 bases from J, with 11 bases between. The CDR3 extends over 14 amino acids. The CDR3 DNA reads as TGTGCCAGCAGTGCGGTAGAGGGCAATCAGCCCCAGCATTTT. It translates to CASSAVEGNQPQHF.

CDR3 bases: TGTGCCAGCAGCTTGGCTTTCGGGACAGGCGTCGGCGGGGAGCTGTTTTTT. Translation: CASSLAFGTGVGGELFF. This chain connects TRBV5-4 to TRBJ2-2, with 8 bases that match TRBD1. Germline CDR1 is SGHNT and CDR2 is YYREEE (reference sequence). This CDR3 is built from 17 residues. The ends lost 0 bases at V and 7 bases at J; junction bases unmatched: 11.

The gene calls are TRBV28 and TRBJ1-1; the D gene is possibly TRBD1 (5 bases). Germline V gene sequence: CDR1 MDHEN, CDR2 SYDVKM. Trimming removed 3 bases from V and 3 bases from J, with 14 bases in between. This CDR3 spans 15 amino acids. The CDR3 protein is CASSFPSGGYTEAFF. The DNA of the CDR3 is TGTGCCAGCAGTTTTCCCTCCGGGGGGTACACTGAAGCTTTCTTT.

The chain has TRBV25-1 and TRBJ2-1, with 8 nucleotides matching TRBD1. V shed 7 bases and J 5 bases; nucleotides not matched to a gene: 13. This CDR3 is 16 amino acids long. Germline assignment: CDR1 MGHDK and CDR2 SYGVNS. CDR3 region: CASTVGRTGSNNEQFF. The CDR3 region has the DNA TGTGCCAGCACCGTAGGTAGGACAGGGTCAAACAATGAGCAGTTCTTC.

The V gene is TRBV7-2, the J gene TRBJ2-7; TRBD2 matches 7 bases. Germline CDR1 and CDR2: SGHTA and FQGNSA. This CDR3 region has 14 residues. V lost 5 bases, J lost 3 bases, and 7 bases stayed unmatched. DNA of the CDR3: TGTGCCAGCAGCGTACGGGGGGTATACTACGAGCAGTACTTC. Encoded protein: CASSVRGVYYEQYF.

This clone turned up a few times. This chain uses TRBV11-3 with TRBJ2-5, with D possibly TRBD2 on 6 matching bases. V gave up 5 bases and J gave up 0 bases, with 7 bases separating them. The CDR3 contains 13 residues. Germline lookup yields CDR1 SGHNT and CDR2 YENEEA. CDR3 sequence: CASSRTNQETQYF. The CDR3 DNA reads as TGTGCCAGCAGCCGGACTAACCAAGAGACCCAGTACTTC.

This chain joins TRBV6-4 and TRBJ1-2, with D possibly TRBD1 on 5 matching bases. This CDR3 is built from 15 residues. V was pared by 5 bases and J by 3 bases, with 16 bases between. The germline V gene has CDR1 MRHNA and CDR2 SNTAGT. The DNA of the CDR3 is TGTGCCAGCAGTACAATGGGGGGGGGATACTATGGCTACACCTTC. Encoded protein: CASSTMGGGYYGYTF.

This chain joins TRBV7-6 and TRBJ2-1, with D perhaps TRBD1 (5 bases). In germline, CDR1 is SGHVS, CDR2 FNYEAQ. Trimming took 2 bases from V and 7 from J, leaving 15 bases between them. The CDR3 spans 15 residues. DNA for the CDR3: TGTGCCAGCAGCTTATTCCAGGCAGGGCAAAATGAGCAGTTCTTC. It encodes CASSLFQAGQNEQFF.

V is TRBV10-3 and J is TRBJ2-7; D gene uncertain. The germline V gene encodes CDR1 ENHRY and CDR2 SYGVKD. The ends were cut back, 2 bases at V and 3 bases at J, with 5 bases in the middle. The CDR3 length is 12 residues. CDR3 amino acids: CAISEGRYEQYF. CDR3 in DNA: TGTGCCATCAGTGAGGGGCGCTACGAGCAGTACTTC.

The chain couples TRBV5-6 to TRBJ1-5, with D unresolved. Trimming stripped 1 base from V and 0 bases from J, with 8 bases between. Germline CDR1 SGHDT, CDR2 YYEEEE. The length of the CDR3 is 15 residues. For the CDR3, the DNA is TGTGCCAGCAGCTTGCGAGTTTCTAGCAATCAGCCCCAGCATTTT. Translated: CASSLRVSSNQPQHF.

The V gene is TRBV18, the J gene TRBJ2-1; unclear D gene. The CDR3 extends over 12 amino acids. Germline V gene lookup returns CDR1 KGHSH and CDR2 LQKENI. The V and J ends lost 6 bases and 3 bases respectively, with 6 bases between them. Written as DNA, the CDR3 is TGTGCCAGCTCCCAGGACTACAATGAGCAGTTCTTC. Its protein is CASSQDYNEQFF.

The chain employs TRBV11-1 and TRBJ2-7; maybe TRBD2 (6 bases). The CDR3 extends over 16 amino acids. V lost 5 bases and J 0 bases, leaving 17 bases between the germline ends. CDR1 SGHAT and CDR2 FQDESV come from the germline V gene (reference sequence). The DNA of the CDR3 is TGTGCCAGCAGCCCCCGCGGGCGGGGTAGCTCCTACGAGCAGTACTTC. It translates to CASSPRGRGSSYEQYF.

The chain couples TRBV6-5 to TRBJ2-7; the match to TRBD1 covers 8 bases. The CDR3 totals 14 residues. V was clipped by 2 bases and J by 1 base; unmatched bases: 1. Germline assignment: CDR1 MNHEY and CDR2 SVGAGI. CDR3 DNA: TGTGCCAGCAGTTACGACAGGGGTTCCTACGAGCAGTACTTC. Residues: CASSYDRGSYEQYF.

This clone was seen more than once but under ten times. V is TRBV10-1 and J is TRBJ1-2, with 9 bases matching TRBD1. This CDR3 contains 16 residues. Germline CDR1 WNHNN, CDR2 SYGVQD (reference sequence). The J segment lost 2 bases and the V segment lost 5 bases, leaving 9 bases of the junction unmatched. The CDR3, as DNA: TGCGCCAGCAGTCACAAAGCCGGGACAGGGAACTATGGCTACACCTTC. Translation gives CASSHKAGTGNYGYTF.

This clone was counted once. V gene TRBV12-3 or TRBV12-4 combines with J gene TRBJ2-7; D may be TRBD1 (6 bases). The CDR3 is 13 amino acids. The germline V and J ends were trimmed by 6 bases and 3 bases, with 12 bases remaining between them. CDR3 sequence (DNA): TGTGCCAGCAGCCGGGGACAAGTCTACGAGCAGTACTTC. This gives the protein CASSRGQVYEQYF.

For the CDR3, the DNA is TGTGCCAGCAGCCCCTGGCGGCTGGGTACTGAAGCTTTCTTT. Translating it yields CASSPWRLGTEAFF. The chain uses TRBV16 and TRBJ1-1; D remains ambiguous. The ends were cut back, 4 bases at V and 5 bases at J, with 14 bases in the middle. CDR1 is KGHSY and CDR2 is FQNENV in the germline V gene. The CDR3 extends over 14 amino acids.

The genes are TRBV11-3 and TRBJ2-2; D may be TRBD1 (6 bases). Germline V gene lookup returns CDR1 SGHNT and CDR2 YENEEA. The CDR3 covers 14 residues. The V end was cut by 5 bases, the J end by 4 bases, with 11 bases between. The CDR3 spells CASSLGQTTGELFF. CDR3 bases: TGTGCCAGCAGCCTCGGACAGACCACCGGGGAGCTGTTTTTT.

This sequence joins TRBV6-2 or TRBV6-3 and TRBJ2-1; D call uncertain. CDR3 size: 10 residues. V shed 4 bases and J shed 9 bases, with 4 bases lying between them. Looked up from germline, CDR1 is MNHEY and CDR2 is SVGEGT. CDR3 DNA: TGTGCCAGCAGTTCTACTGAGCAGTTCTTC. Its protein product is CASSSTEQFF.

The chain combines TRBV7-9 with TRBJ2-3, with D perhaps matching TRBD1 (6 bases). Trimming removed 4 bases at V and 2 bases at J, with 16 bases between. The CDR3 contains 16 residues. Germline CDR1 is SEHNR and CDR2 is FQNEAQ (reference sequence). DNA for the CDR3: TGTGCCAGCAGCTCAAATACCCAGGGGTTCACAGATACGCAGTATTTT. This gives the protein CASSSNTQGFTDTQYF.

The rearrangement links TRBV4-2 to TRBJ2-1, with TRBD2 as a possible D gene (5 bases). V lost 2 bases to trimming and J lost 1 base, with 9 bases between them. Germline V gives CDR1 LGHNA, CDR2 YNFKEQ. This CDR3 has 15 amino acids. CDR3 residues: CASSQNSVSYNEQFF. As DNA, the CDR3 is TGTGCCAGCAGCCAAAATAGCGTTTCCTACAATGAGCAGTTCTTC.

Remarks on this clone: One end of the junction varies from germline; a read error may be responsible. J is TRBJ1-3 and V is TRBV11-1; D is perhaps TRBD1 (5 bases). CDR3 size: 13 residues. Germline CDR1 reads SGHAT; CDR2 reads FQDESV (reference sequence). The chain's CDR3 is CASSSHITGPEKF. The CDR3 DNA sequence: TGTGCCAGCAGCTCCCATATAACAGGACCCGAAAAGTTT.

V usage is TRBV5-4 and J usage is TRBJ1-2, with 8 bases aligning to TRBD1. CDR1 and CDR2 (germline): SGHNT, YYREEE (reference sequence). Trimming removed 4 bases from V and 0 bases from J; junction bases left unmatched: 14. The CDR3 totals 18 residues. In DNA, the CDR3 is TGTGCCAGCAGCCACGGGAAGGACAGGGCACAACCTAACTATGGCTACACCTTC. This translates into CASSHGKDRAQPNYGYTF.

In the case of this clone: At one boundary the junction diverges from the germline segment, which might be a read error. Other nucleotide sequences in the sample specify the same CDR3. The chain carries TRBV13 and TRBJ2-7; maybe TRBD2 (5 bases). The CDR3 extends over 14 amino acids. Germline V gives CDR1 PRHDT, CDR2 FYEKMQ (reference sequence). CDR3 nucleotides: TGTGCCAGCAGCTCACGGGGAAGAACCTACGAGCAGTATTTC. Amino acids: CASSSRGRTYEQYF.

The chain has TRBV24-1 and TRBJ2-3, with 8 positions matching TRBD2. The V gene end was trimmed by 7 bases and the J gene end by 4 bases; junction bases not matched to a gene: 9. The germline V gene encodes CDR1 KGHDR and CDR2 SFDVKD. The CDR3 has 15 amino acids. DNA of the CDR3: TGTGCCACCAGCCCCAGCGGGAGTATCGCAGATACGCAGTATTTT. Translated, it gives CATSPSGSIADTQYF.

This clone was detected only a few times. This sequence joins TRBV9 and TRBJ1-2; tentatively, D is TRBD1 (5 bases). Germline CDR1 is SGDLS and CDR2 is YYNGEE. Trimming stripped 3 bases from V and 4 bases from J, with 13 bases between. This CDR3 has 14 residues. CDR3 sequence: CASSDFQGGYGYTF. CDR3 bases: TGTGCCAGCAGCGACTTCCAGGGAGGCTATGGCTACACCTTC.